Each of the 19 T cell receptor beta chains below was sequenced from the same sample in a study of blood T cells in healthy people across ages. Combining a sample-barcoded 5' primer with a J-beta primer mix, a second PCR ran for roughly 6 to 11 cycles. TCRdb itself ran the 5' RACE reads through MiXCR, one entry per CDR3 protein. Seen here are hundreds of thousands of distinct CDR3 sequences, roughly 50% observed once, and the top ten hold roughly 25%. The specimen was blood. The receptor source for this set is a man aged 35-49 years in good health.

This sequence joins TRBV6-2 or TRBV6-3 and TRBJ2-5; 9 nucleotides agree with TRBD2. Germline V gene lookup returns CDR1 MNHEY and CDR2 SVGEGT. The CDR3 covers 15 residues. The V and J ends lost 6 bases and 3 bases, in that order; junction bases with no gene match: 8. Written as DNA, the CDR3 is TGTGCCAGCAGATTACTAGGACTAGCGAAAGAGACCCAGTACTTC. Translated, it gives CASRLLGLAKETQYF.

The gene calls are TRBV29-1 and TRBJ2-1, with 8 bases identical to TRBD2. The V and J ends lost 4 bases and 0 bases, in that order; junction bases with no gene match: 17. The CDR3 has 19 amino acids. Germline assignment: CDR1 SQVTM and CDR2 ANQGSEA. DNA of the CDR3: TGCAGCGTTGGGGAGTTGTCCAGCGGGGGCCATAGCTCCTACAATGAGCAGTTCTTC. Amino acid sequence: CSVGELSSGGHSSYNEQFF.

The table lists this clonotype with a few counts. The CDR3 nucleotides read TGTGCCAGCAGCGTCTCGGCGGATACGCAGTATTTT. This translates into CASSVSADTQYF. The chain links TRBV9 to TRBJ2-3; D ambiguous. Looked up from germline, CDR1 is SGDLS and CDR2 is YYNGEE. This CDR3 region has 12 residues. V lost 2 bases to trimming and J lost 6 bases, with 7 bases between them.

This chain connects TRBV6-1 to TRBJ2-1; 12 positions agree with TRBD2. Germline V CDR1 and CDR2: MNHNS, SASEGT. With 1 base clipped from V and 8 bases from J, the junction kept 12 bases outside the gene matches. This CDR3 spans 18 amino acids. The CDR3 is CASSEGLAGGLGVYEQFF. CDR3 coding DNA: TGTGCCAGCAGTGAAGGTCTAGCGGGGGGGCTCGGGGTATATGAGCAGTTCTTC.

V usage is TRBV24-1 and J usage is TRBJ2-5; 7 nucleotides line up with TRBD1. The CDR3 contains 15 residues. Germline V gene sequence: CDR1 KGHDR, CDR2 SFDVKD. The V segment lost 9 bases and the J segment 1 base; nucleotides outside the gene matches: 10. The CDR3 DNA sequence: TGTGCCACCTCCACCCCACAGGGGACCCAAGAGACCCAGTACTTC. It is translated as CATSTPQGTQETQYF.

V gene TRBV12-3 or TRBV12-4 combines with J gene TRBJ1-2; D not certain. Trimming removed 7 bases from V and 0 bases from J, with 15 bases in between. The CDR3 is 15 residues long. CDR3 sequence: CASKQLLPANYGYTF. The CDR3 DNA reads as TGTGCCAGCAAACAGCTCTTACCAGCTAACTATGGCTACACCTTC.

This chain connects TRBV6-1 to TRBJ1-2; maybe TRBD1 (6 bases). The V gene lost 0 bases and the J gene lost 4 bases, with 12 bases spanning the gap. CDR3 size: 15 residues. Germline CDR1 is MNHNS and CDR2 is SASEGT. The CDR3: CASSEAGGGGYGYTF. CDR3 bases: TGTGCCAGCAGTGAAGCAGGGGGAGGAGGCTATGGCTACACCTTC.

V and J are TRBV28 and TRBJ2-5, with D maybe TRBD1 (5 bases). Per germline, CDR1 MDHEN and CDR2 SYDVKM. This CDR3 is built from 14 residues. Trimming took 4 bases from V and 4 from J, leaving 13 bases between them. The CDR3 DNA sequence: TGTGCCAGCAGTTCTGGGGCGTCAGGAGAGACCCAGTACTTC. Translated, it gives CASSSGASGETQYF.

The V and J genes are TRBV5-1 and TRBJ2-1; TRBD2 agrees at 12 bases. Germline lookup yields CDR1 SGHRS and CDR2 YFSETQ. J gave up 10 bases and V 2 bases, and 7 bases lay outside the gene matches. The CDR3 is 15 amino acids. The CDR3 spells CASSFRLAGDKEQFF. CDR3 DNA sequence: TGCGCCAGCAGCTTTCGACTAGCGGGAGATAAAGAGCAGTTCTTC.

The CDR3 DNA sequence: TGTGCCAGCAGCTTAGTAGCAGGAGAAAATTCACCCCTCCACTTT. Residues: CASSLVAGENSPLHF. This rearrangement joins TRBV7-2 to TRBJ1-6; D gene ambiguous. Germline assignment: CDR1 SGHTA and CDR2 FQGNSA. Trimming removed 1 base at V and 7 bases at J, with 11 bases between. The CDR3 has 15 amino acids.

The chain is built from TRBV7-9 and TRBJ2-1; no definite D call. Germline lookup yields CDR1 SEHNR and CDR2 FQNEAQ (reference sequence). CDR3 length equals 15 residues. Deletions cut 0 bases from V and 2 bases from J, with 8 bases between. In DNA, the CDR3 is TGTGCCAGCAGCTTAGCGAATCAGGCCTACAATGAGCAGTTCTTC. This encodes CASSLANQAYNEQFF. The whole variable domain, remainder taken from reference TRBV7-9 and TRBJ2-1, is DTGVSQNPRHKITKRGQNVTFRCDPISEHNRLYWYRQTLGQGPEFLTYFQNEAQLEKSRLLSDRFSAERPKGSFSTLEIQRTEQGDSAMYLCASSLANQAYNEQFFGPGTRLTVL.

The genes are TRBV20-1 and TRBJ1-4; unclear D gene. This CDR3 region has 13 residues. Per germline, CDR1 DFQATT and CDR2 SNEGSKA (reference sequence). The CDR3 DNA is TGCAGCGTCCCCGAGTTGACTAATGAAAAACTGTTTTTT. Its protein product is CSVPELTNEKLFF.

The rearrangement joins TRBV10-3 to TRBJ2-1; D gene uncertain. Germline values: CDR1 ENHRY, CDR2 SYGVKD. Between the trimmed V and J ends, which lost 3 bases and 2 bases, there was a span of 14 bases. This CDR3 contains 16 residues. The CDR3 loop is CAISELGLLPYNEQFF. The CDR3 bases are TGTGCCATCAGTGAACTTGGGCTACTTCCCTACAATGAGCAGTTCTTC.

The genes are TRBV7-9 and TRBJ2-7; 7 bases are a match to TRBD2. This CDR3 region has 15 residues. The V segment lost 5 bases and the J segment 0 bases; nucleotides outside the gene matches: 7. Germline V gene sequence: CDR1 SEHNR, CDR2 FQNEAQ (reference sequence). CDR3 nucleotide sequence: TGTGCCAGCAGCCCCGGGGGGTCTAGCTCCTACGAGCAGTACTTC. Protein: CASSPGGSSSYEQYF.

The genes are TRBV9 and TRBJ2-3, with no clear D. Germline V gene data show CDR1 as SGDLS and CDR2 as YYNGEE. CDR3 length: 14 amino acids. V shed 1 base and J shed 11 bases, with 17 bases lying between them. The DNA for the CDR3 is TGTGCCAGCAGCGTATTGCCAGGATCCTTAGGGCAGTATTTT. Translating gives CASSVLPGSLGQYF.

This clonotype turned up a few times. The chain has TRBV5-8 and TRBJ2-7; weak D call: TRBD2 (6 bases). This CDR3 is built from 16 residues. Trimming took 4 bases from V and 4 from J, leaving 21 bases between them. Per the germline V gene, CDR1 is SGHTS and CDR2 is YDEGEE. The CDR3 DNA sequence: TGTGCCAGCAGCGGCGGCGGGGACGCGTATTCTTACGAGCAGTACTTC. Protein product: CASSGGGDAYSYEQYF.

The V and J genes are TRBV12-3 or TRBV12-4 and TRBJ2-1, with D possibly TRBD1 on 5 matching bases. The germline V and J ends were trimmed by 10 bases and 0 bases, with 10 bases remaining between them. The CDR3 spans 13 residues. CDR3 in amino acids: CATRVSSYNEQFF. Here the CDR3 DNA reads TGTGCCACCAGGGTTAGCTCCTACAATGAGCAGTTCTTC.

The chain has TRBV7-2 and TRBJ2-3, with 8 bases matching TRBD2. Germline V CDR1 and CDR2: SGHTA, FQGNSA. CDR3 size: 15 residues. J gave up 5 bases and V 1 base, and 5 bases lay outside the gene matches. The DNA of the CDR3 is TGTGCCAGCAGCTTAGTCGGGGGGGCCCAAGATACGCAGTATTTT. This sequence encodes CASSLVGGAQDTQYF.

J is TRBJ2-1 and V is TRBV7-6; 8 bases fit TRBD2. The CDR3 contains 19 residues. CDR1 and CDR2 (germline): SGHVS, FNYEAQ. J was trimmed by 1 base and V by 3 bases; bases with no gene match: 14. In DNA form, the CDR3 reads TGTGCCAGCAGCTTCGCCCCATTAATCCCGGGGGGGTCCTACAATGAGCAGTTCTTC. This translates into CASSFAPLIPGGSYNEQFF.